This T cell receptor (beta chain) appears in the sequencing data of a study of T-cell reconstitution after alpha-beta-depleted transplantation in children. Unique molecular identifiers tagged the TCRbeta library. MiXCR was run by TCRdb on the PCR reads, yielding one entry per CDR3 protein. The sample records 250,000 to 400,000 distinct CDR3 sequences, around 25% being singletons. Only a few counts were recorded for this clonotype. The CDR3 is made up of 13 amino acids. The V end lost 4 bases, the J end lost 1 base, and 7 bases lay between the germline ends. Germline loops: CDR1 SGHRS, CDR2 YFSETQ. The chain has TRBV5-1 and TRBJ2-3; D remains unclear. The sequenced sample was PBMCs, mostly from graft donor cells, obtained 180 days after TCRalphabeta/CD19-depleted stem cell transplant. The receptor comes from a male patient between 5 and 17 years old who had a stem cell transplant for acute lymphoblastic leukemia, so the T cells may come from the graft donor. CDR3 sequence: CASSGVGTDTQYF. As DNA, the CDR3 is TGCGCCAGCAGCGGGGTTGGCACAGATACGCAGTATTTT.